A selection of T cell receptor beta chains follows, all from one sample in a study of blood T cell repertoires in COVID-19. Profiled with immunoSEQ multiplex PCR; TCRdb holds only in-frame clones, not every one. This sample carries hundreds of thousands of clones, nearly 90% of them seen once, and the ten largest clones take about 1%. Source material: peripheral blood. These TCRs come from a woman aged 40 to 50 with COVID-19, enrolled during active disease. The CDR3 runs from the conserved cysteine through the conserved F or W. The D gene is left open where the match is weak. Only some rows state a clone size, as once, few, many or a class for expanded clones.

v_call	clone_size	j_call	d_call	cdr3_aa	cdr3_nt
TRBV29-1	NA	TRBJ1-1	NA	CSVGVPSRDTEAFF	TGCAGCGTTGGAGTCCCCAGTCGGGACACTGAAGCTTTCTTT
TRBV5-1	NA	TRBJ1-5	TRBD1	CASSQQGGQPQHF	TGCGCCAGCAGCCAACAGGGGGGGCAGCCCCAGCATTTT
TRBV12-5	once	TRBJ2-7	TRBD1	CASGPGQGLFYEQYF	TGTGCTAGTGGTCCCGGACAGGGCCTATTCTACGAGCAGTACTTC
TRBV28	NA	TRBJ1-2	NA	CASSPLGYREGYGYTF	TGTGCCAGCAGTCCCCTGGGTTACAGGGAGGGCTATGGCTACACCTTC
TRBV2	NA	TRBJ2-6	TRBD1	CASSRQGNAGANVLTF	TGTGCCAGCAGTCGACAGGGGAATGCTGGGGCCAACGTCCTGACTTTC
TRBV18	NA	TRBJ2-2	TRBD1	CASSPADRGVVGNTGELFF	TGTGCCAGCTCACCGGCGGACAGGGGAGTTGTAGGGAACACCGGGGAGCTGTTTTTT
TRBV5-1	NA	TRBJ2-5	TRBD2	CASGTSGGAGETQYF	TGCGCCAGCGGGACTAGCGGGGGGGCCGGGGAGACCCAGTACTTC
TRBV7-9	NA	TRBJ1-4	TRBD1	CASSLAGQGNEKLFF	TGTGCCAGCAGCTTAGCGGGACAGGGGAATGAAAAACTGTTTTTT
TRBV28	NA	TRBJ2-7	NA	CASNPSPGSGYEQYF	TGTGCCAGCAACCCTTCCCCGGGTAGCGGCTACGAGCAGTACTTC
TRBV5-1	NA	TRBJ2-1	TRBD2	CASSFSGGTYNEQFF	TGCGCCAGCAGTTTTAGCGGGGGAACCTACAATGAGCAGTTCTTC
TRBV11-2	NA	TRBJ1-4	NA	CASSPNREKLFF	TGTGCCAGCAGCCCCAACCGGGAAAAACTGTTTTTT
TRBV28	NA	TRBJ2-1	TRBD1	CATRDRVVNEQFF	TGTGCCACCCGGGACAGGGTAGTGAATGAGCAGTTCTTC
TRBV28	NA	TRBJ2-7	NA	CASSPMKGEGHEQYF	TGTGCCAGCAGCCCGATGAAGGGGGAGGGCCACGAGCAGTACTTC
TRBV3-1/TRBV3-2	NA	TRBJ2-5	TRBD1	CASSQGSTGAQETQYF	TGTGCCAGCAGCCAAGGGTCGACAGGGGCGCAAGAGACCCAGTACTTC
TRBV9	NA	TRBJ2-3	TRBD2	CASSVGPAGVRDTQYF	TGTGCCAGCAGCGTAGGGCCAGCGGGAGTGAGAGATACGCAGTATTTT
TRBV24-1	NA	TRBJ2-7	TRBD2	CATPPGGRAVSYEQYF	TGTGCCACTCCTCCTGGCGGGAGGGCCGTTTCCTACGAGCAGTACTTC
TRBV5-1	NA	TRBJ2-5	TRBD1	CASSSRTGGLETQYF	TGCGCCAGCAGCTCGCGGACAGGGGGCTTGGAGACCCAGTACTTC
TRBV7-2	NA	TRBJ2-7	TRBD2	CASSSGTSGTFNYEQYF	TGTGCCAGCAGCTCCGGGACTAGCGGGACTTTTAACTACGAGCAGTACTTC
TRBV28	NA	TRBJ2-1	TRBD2	CASNVAGGPHEQFF	TGTGCCAGCAACGTAGCGGGAGGGCCCCATGAGCAGTTCTTC
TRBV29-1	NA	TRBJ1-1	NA	CSVVPRGAVTSTEAFF	TGCAGCGTCGTCCCGCGGGGGGCCGTAACTTCCACTGAAGCTTTCTTT
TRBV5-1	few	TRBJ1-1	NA	CASSPRGQNTEAFF	TGCGCCAGCAGCCCCAGGGGACAGAACACTGAAGCTTTCTTT
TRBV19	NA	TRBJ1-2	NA	CASSPTDSNYGYTF	TGTGCCAGTAGTCCGACAGACTCAAACTATGGCTACACCTTC